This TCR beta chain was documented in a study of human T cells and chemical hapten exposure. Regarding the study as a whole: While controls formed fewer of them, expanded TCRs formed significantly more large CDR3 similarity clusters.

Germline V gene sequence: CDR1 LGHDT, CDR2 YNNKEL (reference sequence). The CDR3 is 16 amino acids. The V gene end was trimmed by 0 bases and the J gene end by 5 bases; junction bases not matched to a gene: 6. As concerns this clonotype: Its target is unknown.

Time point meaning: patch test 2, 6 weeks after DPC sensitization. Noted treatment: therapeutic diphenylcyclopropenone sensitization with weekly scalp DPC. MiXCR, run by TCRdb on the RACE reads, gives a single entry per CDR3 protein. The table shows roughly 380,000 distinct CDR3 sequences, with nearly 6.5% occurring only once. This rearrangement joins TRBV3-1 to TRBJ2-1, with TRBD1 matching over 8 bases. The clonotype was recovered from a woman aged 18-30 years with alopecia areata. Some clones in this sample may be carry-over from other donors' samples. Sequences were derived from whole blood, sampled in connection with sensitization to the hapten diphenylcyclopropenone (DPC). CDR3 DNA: TGTGCCAGCAGCCAAGATAGGACAGGGAGTGACAATGAGCAGTTCTTC. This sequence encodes CASSQDRTGSDNEQFF.